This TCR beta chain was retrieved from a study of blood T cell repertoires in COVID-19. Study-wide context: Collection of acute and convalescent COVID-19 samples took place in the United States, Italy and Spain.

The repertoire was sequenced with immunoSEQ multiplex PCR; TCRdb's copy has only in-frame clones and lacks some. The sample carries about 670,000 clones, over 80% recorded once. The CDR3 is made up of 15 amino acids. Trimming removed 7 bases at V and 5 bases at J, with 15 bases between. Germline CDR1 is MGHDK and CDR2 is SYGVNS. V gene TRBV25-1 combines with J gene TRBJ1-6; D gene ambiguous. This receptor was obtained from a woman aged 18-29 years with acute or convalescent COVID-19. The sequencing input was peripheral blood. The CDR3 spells CASTPGSSDNSPLHF. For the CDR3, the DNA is TGTGCCAGCACCCCTGGGAGTTCCGATAATTCACCCCTCCACTTT. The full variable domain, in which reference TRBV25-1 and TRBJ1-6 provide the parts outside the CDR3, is EADIYQTPRYLVIGTGKKITLECSQTMGHDKMYWYQQDPGMELHLIHYSYGVNSTEKGDLSSESTVSRIRTEHFPLTLESARPSHTSQYLCASTPGSSDNSPLHFGNGTRLTVT.